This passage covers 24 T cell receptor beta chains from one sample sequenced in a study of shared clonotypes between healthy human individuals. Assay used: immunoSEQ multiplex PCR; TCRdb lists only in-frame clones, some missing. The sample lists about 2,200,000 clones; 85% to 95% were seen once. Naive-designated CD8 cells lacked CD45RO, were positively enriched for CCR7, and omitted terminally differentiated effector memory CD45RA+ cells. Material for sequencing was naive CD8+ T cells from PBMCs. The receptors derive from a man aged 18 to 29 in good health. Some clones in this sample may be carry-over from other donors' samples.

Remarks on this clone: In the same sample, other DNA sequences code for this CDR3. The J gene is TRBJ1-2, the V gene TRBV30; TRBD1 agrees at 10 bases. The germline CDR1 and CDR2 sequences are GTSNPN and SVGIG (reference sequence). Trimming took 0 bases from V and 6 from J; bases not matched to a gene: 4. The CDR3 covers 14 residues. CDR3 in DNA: TGTGCCTGGAGTGTACTTGGGACAGGGGATGGCTACACCTTC. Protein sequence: CAWSVLGTGDGYTF.

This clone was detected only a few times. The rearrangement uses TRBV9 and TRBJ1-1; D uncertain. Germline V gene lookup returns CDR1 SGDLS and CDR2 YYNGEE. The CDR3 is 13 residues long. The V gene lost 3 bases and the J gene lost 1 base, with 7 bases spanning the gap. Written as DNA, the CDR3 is TGTGCCAGCAGCGAAACAGCGAACACTGAAGCTTTCTTT. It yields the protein CASSETANTEAFF.

The DNA for the CDR3 is TGCAGCGTTACTTCTAGCGGAGTTAACGGGTCCTACGAGCAGTACTTC. Protein sequence: CSVTSSGVNGSYEQYF. The J gene is TRBJ2-7, the V gene TRBV29-1, with TRBD2 matching 7 bases. This CDR3 comprises 16 residues. J gave up 1 base and V 5 bases, and 14 bases lay outside the gene matches. Germline V lookup: CDR1 SQVTM, CDR2 ANQGSEA.

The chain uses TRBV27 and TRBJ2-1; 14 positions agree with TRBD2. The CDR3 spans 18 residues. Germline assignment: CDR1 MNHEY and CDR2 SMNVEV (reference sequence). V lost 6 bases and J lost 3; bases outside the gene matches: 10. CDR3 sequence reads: CASSPGLAGAVYYNEQFF. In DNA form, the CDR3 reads TGTGCCAGCAGCCCGGGACTAGCGGGAGCCGTCTACTACAATGAGCAGTTCTTC.

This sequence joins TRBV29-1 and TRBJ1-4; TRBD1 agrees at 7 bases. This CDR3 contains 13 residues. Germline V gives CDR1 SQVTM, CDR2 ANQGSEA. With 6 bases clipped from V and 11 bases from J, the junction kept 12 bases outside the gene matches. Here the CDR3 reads CSVRDRTPEKLFF. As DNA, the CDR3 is TGCAGCGTAAGGGACAGAACCCCCGAGAAACTGTTTTTT.

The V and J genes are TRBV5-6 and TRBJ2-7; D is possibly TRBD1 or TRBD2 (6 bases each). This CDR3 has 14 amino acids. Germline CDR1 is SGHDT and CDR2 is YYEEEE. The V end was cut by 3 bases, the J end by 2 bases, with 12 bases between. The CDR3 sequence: CASSSPGAAYEQYF. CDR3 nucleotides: TGTGCCAGCAGCTCGCCGGGGGCGGCCTACGAGCAGTACTTC.

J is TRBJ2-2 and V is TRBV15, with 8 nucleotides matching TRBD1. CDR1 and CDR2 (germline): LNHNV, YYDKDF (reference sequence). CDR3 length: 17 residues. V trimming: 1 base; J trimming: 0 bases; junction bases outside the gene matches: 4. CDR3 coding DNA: TGTGCCACCAGCAGAGTGGCGGGACAGGCGAACACCGGGGAGCTGTTTTTT. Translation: CATSRVAGQANTGELFF.

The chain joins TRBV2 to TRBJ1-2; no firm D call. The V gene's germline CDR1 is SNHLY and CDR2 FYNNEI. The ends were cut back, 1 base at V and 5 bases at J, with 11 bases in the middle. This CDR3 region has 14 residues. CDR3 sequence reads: CASSEEVGWYGYTF. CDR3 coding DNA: TGTGCCAGCAGTGAAGAGGTGGGGTGGTATGGCTACACCTTC.

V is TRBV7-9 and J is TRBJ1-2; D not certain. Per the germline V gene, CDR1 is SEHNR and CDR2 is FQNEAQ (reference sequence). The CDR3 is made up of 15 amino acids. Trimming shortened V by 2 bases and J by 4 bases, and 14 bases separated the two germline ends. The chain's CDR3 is CASSLNMPGIYGYTF. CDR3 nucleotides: TGTGCCAGCAGCTTAAATATGCCGGGGATCTATGGCTACACCTTC.

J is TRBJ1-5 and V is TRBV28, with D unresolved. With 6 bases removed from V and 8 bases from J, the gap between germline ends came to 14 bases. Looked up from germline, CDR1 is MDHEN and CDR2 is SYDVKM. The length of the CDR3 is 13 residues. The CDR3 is CASSPRILKPQHF. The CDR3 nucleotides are TGTGCCAGCAGCCCCCGCATTTTAAAGCCCCAGCATTTT.

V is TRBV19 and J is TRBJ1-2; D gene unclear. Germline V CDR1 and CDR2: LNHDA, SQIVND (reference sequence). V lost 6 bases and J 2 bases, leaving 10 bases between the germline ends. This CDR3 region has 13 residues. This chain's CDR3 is CASRIDMNYGYTF. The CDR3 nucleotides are TGTGCCAGTAGAATCGACATGAACTATGGCTACACCTTC.

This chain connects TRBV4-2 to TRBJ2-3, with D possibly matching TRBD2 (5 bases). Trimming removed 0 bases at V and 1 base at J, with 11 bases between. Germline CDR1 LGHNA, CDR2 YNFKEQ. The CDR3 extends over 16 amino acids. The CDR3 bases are TGTGCCAGCAGCCAAGATCGGTCTAGCCGCACAGATACGCAGTATTTT. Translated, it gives CASSQDRSSRTDTQYF.

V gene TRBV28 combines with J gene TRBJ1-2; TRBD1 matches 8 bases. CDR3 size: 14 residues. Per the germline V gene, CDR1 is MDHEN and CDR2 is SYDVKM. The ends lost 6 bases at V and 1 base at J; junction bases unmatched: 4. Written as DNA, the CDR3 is TGTGCCAGCAGAGGGACAGGCATTAACTATGGCTACACCTTC. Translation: CASRGTGINYGYTF.

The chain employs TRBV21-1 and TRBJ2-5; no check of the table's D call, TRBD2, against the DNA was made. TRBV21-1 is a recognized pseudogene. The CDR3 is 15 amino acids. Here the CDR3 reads CASSTREDLQETQYF. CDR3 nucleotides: TGTGCCAGCAGCACCCGGGAGGACCTCCAAGAGACCCAGTACTTC.

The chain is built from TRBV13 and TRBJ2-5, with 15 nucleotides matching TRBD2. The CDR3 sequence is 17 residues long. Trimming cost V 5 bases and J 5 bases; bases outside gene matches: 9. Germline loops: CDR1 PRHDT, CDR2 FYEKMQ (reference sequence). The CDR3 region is CASSPGTSGGHRETQYF. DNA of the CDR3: TGTGCCAGCAGCCCAGGGACTAGCGGGGGGCACCGGGAGACCCAGTACTTC.

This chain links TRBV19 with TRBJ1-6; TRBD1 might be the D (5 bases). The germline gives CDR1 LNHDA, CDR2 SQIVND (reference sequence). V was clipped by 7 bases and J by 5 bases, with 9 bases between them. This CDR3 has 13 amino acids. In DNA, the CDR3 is TGTGCCAGTAAGGGGTTGGATAATTCACCCCTCCACTTT. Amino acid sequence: CASKGLDNSPLHF. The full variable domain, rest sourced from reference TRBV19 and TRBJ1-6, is DGGITQSPKYLFRKEGQNVTLSCEQNLNHDAMYWYRQDPGQGLRLIYYSQIVNDFQKGDIAEGYSVSREKKESFPLTVTSAQKNPTAFYLCASKGLDNSPLHFGNGTRLTVT.

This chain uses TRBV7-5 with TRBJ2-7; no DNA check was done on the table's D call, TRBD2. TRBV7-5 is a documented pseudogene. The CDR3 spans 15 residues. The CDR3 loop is CVRSYPTLPYYEQYF. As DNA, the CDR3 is TGTGTCAGAAGCTACCCCACCCTACCCTACTACGAGCAGTACTTC.

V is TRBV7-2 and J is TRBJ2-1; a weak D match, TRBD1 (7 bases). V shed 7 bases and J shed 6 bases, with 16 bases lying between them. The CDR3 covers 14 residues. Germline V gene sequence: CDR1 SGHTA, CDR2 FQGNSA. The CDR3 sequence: CASTLGGGLNEQFF. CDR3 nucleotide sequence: TGTGCCAGCACGCTCGGAGGGGGCCTCAATGAGCAGTTCTTC.

CDR3 region: CASSQRGHTEAFF. The CDR3 DNA sequence: TGCGCCAGCAGCCAGCGGGGCCACACTGAAGCTTTCTTT. V usage is TRBV4-1 and J usage is TRBJ1-1; possible D gene TRBD1, 5 bases. The germline CDR1 and CDR2 sequences are MGHRA and YSYEKL. Trimming shortened V by 3 bases and J by 3 bases, and 8 bases separated the two germline ends. The CDR3 loop spans 13 amino acids.

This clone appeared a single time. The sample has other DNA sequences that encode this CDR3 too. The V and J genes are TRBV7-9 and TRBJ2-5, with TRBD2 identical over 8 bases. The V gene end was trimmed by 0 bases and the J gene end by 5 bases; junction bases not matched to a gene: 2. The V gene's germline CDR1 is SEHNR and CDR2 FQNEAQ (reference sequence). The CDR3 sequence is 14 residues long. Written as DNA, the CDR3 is TGTGCCAGCAGCTTAGCGCGGGGGGAGGAGACCCAGTACTTC. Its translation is CASSLARGEETQYF.

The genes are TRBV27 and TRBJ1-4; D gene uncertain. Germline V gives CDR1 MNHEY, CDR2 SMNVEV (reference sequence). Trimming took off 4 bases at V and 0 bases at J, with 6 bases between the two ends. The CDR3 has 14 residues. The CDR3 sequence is CASSSTPTNEKLFF. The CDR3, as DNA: TGTGCCAGCAGTTCTACTCCAACTAATGAAAAACTGTTTTTT.

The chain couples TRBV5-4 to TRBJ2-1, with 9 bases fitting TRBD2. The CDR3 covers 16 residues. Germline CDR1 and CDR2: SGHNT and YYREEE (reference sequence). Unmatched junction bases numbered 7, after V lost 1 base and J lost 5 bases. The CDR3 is CASSLFLAGTNNEQFF. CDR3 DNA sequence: TGTGCCAGCAGCTTGTTTCTAGCGGGAACTAACAATGAGCAGTTCTTC.

The CDR3 bases are TGTGCCAGCAGTTTACTGAAGTCTAGCACAGATACGCAGTATTTT. It yields the protein CASSLLKSSTDTQYF. The V and J genes are TRBV27 and TRBJ2-3; D is unresolved. Germline assignment: CDR1 MNHEY and CDR2 SMNVEV (reference sequence). The CDR3 runs to 15 residues. V lost 2 bases, J lost 0 bases, and 9 bases lay in between.

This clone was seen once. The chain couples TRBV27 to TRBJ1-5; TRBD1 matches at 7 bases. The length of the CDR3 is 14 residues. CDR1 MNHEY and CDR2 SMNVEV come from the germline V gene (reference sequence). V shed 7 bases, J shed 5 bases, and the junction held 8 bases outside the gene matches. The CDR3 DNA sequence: TGTGCCAGCACAATACGACAGGGTGATCAGCCCCAGCATTTT. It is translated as CASTIRQGDQPQHF.